One and the same sample provided the 5 T cell receptor beta chains below, sequenced in a study of blood T cell repertoires in COVID-19. TCRdb's copy holds only in-frame clones and misses some; the assay was immunoSEQ multiplex PCR. This repertoire shows 250,000 to 350,000 clones, almost 90% found once; its top ten account for 1.7%. The specimen sequenced was PBMCs or T cells enriched from blood (not recorded which). Receptors originate from a woman under 30 with acute COVID-19.

This clone turned up a few times. The chain has TRBV5-1 and TRBJ2-5; D call uncertain. Trimming shortened V by 0 bases and J by 5 bases, and 11 bases separated the two germline ends. From germline, CDR1 is SGHRS and CDR2 YFSETQ. The CDR3 extends over 14 amino acids. CDR3 residues: CASSLGAKWETQYF. In nucleotides, the CDR3 is TGCGCCAGCAGCTTGGGGGCTAAATGGGAGACCCAGTACTTC.

The V gene is TRBV5-1, the J gene TRBJ2-7; D perhaps matches TRBD1 (6 bases). V shed 0 bases and J shed 0 bases, with 7 bases lying between them. Germline CDR1 and CDR2: SGHRS and YFSETQ. This CDR3 comprises 14 residues. Here the CDR3 DNA reads TGCGCCAGCAGCTTGGACAGGGTCTCCTACGAGCAGTACTTC. This translates into CASSLDRVSYEQYF. The variable domain in full, completed from reference TRBV5-1 and TRBJ2-7, reads KAGVTQTPRYLIKTRGQQVTLSCSPISGHRSVSWYQQTPGQGLQFLFEYFSETQRNKGNFPGRFSGRQFSNSRSEMNVSTLELGDSALYLCASSLDRVSYEQYFGPGTRLTVT.

CDR3 coding DNA: TGTGCCACCAGTAGCGGGAGGGCATACGAGCAGTACTTC. It translates to CATSSGRAYEQYF. V usage is TRBV15 and J usage is TRBJ2-7, with 11 bases fitting TRBD2. The CDR3 loop spans 13 amino acids. Germline CDR1 is LNHNV and CDR2 is YYDKDF (reference sequence). After removal of 6 bases from V and 4 bases from J, the junction contained 2 bases not matched to a gene. Using reference TRBV15 and TRBJ2-7 for the parts outside the CDR3, the full variable domain is DAMVIQNPRYQVTQFGKPVTLSCSQTLNHNVMYWYQQKSSQAPKLLFHYYDKDFNNEADTPDNFQSRRPNTSFCFLDIRSPGLGDTAMYLCATSSGRAYEQYFGPGTRLTVT.

The chain is built from TRBV18 and TRBJ2-7, with a possible D match to TRBD1 (5 bases). The CDR3 is made up of 15 amino acids. Germline CDR1 is KGHSH and CDR2 is LQKENI. With 6 bases removed from V and 1 base from J, the gap between germline ends came to 16 bases. The CDR3 loop is CASSPDSLPSYEQYF. CDR3 coding DNA: TGTGCCAGCTCTCCTGACAGTCTCCCTTCCTACGAGCAGTACTTC.

J is TRBJ1-1 and V is TRBV28, with D possibly TRBD1 on 6 matching bases. This CDR3 spans 14 amino acids. Germline V gives CDR1 MDHEN, CDR2 SYDVKM. Trimming shortened V by 4 bases and J by 6 bases, and 15 bases separated the two germline ends. CDR3 sequence reads: CASSSPTGMAEAFF. As DNA, the CDR3 is TGTGCCAGCAGTTCACCTACAGGGATGGCTGAAGCTTTCTTT.